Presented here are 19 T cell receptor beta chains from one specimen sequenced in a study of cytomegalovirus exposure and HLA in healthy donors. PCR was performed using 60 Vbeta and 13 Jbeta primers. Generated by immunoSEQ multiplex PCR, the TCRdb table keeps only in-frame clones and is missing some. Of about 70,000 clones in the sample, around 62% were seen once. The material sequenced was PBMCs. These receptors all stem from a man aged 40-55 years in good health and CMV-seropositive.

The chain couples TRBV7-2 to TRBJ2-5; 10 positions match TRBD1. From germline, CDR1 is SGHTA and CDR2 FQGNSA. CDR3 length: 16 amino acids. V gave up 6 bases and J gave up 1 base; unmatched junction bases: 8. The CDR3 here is CASRSRDRGPQETQYF. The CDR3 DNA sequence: TGTGCCAGCAGAAGTAGGGACAGGGGTCCCCAAGAGACCCAGTACTTC.

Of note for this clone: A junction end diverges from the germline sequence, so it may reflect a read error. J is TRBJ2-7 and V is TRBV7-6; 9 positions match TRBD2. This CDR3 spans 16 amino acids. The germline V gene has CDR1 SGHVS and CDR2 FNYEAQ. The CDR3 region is CANSLGATSGSYEQYF. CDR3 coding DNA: TGTGCCAACAGCTTAGGGGCGACTAGCGGTTCCTACGAGCAGTACTTC. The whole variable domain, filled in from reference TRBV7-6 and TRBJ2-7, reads GAGVSQSPRYKVTKRGQDVALRCDPISGHVSLYWYRQALGQGPEFLTYFNYEAQQDKSGLPNDRFSAERPEGSISTLTIQRTEQRDSAMYRCANSLGATSGSYEQYFGPGTRLTVT.

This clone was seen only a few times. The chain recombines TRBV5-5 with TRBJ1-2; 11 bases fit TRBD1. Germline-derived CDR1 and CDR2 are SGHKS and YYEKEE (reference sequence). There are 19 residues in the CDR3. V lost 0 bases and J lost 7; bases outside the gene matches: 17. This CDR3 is CASSLVPADRGLSQGGYTF. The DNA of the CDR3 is TGTGCCAGCAGCTTGGTGCCCGCGGACAGGGGGCTATCTCAGGGTGGCTACACCTTC.

The CDR3 spells CASMGLAGAITGELFF. CDR3 sequence (DNA): TGTGCCAGTATGGGGCTAGCGGGAGCAATCACCGGGGAGCTGTTTTTT. The chain recombines TRBV19 with TRBJ2-2; 10 nucleotides agree with TRBD2. Germline V gives CDR1 LNHDA, CDR2 SQIVND (reference sequence). The ends lost 7 bases at V and 4 bases at J; junction bases unmatched: 9. CDR3 length equals 16 residues.

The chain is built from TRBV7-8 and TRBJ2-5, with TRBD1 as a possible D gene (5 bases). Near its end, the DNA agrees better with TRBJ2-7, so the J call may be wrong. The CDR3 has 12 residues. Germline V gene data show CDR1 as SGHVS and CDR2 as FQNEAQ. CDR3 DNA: TGTGCCAGCAGCGACAGCTCCTACGAGCAGTACTTC. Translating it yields CASSDSSYEQYF.

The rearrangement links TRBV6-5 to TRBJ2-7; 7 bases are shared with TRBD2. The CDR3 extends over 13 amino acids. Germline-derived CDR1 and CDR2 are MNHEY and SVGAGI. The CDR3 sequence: CATREAARDEQYF. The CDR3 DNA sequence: TGTGCTACCCGGGAGGCCGCCCGCGACGAGCAGTACTTC.

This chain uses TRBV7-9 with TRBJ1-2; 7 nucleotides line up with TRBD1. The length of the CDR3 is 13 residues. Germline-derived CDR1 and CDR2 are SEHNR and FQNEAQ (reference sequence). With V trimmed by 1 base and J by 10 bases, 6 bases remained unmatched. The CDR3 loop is CASSLEDRVLYTF. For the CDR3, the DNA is TGTGCCAGCAGCTTAGAAGACAGGGTGCTCTACACCTTC.

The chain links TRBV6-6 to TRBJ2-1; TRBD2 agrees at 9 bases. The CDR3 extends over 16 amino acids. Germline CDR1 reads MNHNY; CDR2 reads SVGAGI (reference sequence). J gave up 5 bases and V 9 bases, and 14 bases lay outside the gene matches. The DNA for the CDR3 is TGTGCCAGTTCATGGCGGGGGGGGAGACTACACAATGAGCAGTTCTTC. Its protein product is CASSWRGGRLHNEQFF.

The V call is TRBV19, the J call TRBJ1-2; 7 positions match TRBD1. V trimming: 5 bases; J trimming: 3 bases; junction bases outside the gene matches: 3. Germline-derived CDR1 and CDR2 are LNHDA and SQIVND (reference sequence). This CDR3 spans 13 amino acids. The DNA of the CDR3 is TGTGCCAGTAGTTCGGGACAGTACTATGGCTACACCTTC. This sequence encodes CASSSGQYYGYTF.

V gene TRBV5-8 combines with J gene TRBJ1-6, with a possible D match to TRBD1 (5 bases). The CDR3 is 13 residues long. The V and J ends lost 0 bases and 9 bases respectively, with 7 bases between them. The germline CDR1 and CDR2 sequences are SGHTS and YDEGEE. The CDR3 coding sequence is TGTGCCAGCAGCTTGGAGGGGTTTTCACCCCTCCACTTT. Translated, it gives CASSLEGFSPLHF.

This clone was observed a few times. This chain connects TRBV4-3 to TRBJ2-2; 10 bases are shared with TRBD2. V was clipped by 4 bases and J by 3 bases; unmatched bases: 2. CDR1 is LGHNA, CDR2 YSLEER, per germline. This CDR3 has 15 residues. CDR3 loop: CASSRAGGDTGELFF. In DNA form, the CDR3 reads TGCGCCAGCAGCCGAGCGGGAGGGGACACCGGGGAGCTGTTTTTT.

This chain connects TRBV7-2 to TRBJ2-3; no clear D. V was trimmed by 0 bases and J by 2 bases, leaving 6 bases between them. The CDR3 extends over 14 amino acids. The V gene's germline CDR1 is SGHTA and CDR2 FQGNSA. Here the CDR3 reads CASSLASPTDTQYF. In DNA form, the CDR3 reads TGTGCCAGCAGCTTAGCTAGCCCCACAGATACGCAGTATTTT. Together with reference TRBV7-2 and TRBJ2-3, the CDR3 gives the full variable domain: GAGVSQSPSNKVTEKGKDVELRCDPISGHTALYWYRQSLGQGLEFLIYFQGNSAPDKSGLPSDRFSAERTGGSVSTLTIQRTQQEDSAVYLCASSLASPTDTQYFGPGTRLTVL.

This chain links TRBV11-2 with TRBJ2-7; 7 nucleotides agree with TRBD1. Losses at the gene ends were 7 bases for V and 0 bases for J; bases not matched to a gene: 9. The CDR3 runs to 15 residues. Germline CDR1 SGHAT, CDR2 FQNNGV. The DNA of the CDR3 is TGTGCCAGCAAATACTCCGGGACAGCCTCCTACGAGCAGTACTTC. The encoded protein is CASKYSGTASYEQYF. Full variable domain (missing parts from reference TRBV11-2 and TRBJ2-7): EAGVAQSPRYKIIEKRQSVAFWCNPISGHATLYWYQQILGQGPKLLIQFQNNGVVDDSQLPKDRFSAERLKGVDSTLKIQPAKLEDSAVYLCASKYSGTASYEQYFGPGTRLTVT.

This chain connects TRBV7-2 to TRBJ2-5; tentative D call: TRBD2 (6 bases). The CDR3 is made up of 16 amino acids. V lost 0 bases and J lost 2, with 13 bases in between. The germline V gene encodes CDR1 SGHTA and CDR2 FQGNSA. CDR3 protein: CASSLAGTASQETQYF. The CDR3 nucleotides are TGTGCCAGCAGCTTAGCCGGGACTGCCTCACAAGAGACCCAGTACTTC.

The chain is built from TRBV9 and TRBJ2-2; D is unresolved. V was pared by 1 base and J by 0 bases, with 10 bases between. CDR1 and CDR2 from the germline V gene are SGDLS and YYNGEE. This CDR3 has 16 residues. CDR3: CASSVHWQTNTGELFF. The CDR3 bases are TGTGCCAGCAGCGTACATTGGCAGACGAACACCGGGGAGCTGTTTTTT. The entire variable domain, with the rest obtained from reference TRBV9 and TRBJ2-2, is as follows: DSGVTQTPKHLITATGQRVTLRCSPRSGDLSVYWYQQSLDQGLQFLIQYYNGEERAKGNILERFSAQQFPDLHSELNLSSLELGDSALYFCASSVHWQTNTGELFFGEGSRLTVL.

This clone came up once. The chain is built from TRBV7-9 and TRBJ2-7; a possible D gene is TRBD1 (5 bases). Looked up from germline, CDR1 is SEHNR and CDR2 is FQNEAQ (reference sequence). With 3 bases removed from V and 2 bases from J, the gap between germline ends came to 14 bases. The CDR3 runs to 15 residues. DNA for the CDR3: TGTGCCAGCAGCTTCGAGACAGACTTCACCTACGAGCAGTACTTC. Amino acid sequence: CASSFETDFTYEQYF.

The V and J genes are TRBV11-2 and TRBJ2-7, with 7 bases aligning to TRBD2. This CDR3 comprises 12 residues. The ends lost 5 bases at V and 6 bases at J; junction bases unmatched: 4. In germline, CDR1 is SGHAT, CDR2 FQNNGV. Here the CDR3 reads CASSRLALEQYF. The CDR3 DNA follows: TGTGCCAGCAGCCGACTAGCTCTCGAGCAGTACTTC.

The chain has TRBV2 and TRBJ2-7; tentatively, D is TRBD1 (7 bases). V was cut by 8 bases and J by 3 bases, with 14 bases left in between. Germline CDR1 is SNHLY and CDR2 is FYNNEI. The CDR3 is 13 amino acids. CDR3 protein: CASRRQGLYEQYF. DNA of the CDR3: TGTGCCAGCCGTCGACAGGGACTCTACGAGCAGTACTTC.

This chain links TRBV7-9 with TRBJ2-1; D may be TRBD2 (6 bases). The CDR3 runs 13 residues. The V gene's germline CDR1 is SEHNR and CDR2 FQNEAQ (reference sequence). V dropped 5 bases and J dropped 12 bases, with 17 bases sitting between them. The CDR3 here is CASSIAGSDRQFF. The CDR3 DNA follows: TGTGCCAGCAGCATCGCGGGGTCGGACCGGCAGTTCTTC.